These 16 T cell receptor beta chains were sequenced from one sample in a study of regulatory T cells in long-lasting Graves disease. TCR beta libraries were built with iRepertoire HTBI primers and Arm-PCR of CDR3 regions. TCRdb reanalysed the multiplex PCR reads using MiXCR and keeps one entry per CDR3 protein. The sample has about 450,000 distinct CDR3 sequences; about 17% are singletons. Noted time point: newly diagnosed GD, antithyroid drugs for less than 3 months. With RNA extracted from PBMCs as input, the TCR library was made. The sample was also reused in another study, on T cells in Graves' hyperthyroidism and ophthalmopathy.

The sequencing here drew on peripheral blood mononuclear cells (PBMCs), taken at new diagnosis, from a patient treated with antithyroid drugs. The origin of the receptors is a woman aged 30 to 39 with Graves disease.

At least ten counts were recorded for this clonotype. The V call is TRBV20-1, the J call TRBJ2-2; a possible D gene is TRBD2 (6 bases). Germline V gene sequence: CDR1 DFQATT, CDR2 SNEGSKA (reference sequence). V was cut by 3 bases and J by 4 bases, with 9 bases left in between. The CDR3 sequence is 13 residues long. CDR3 amino acids: CSARDGSTGELFF. DNA of the CDR3: TGCAGTGCTAGGGACGGGAGCACCGGGGAGCTGTTTTTT.

This clonotype has a count of ten or more. The chain couples TRBV28 to TRBJ2-5; the D is unclear. Germline V gene sequence: CDR1 MDHEN, CDR2 SYDVKM. The CDR3 loop spans 14 amino acids. The V end was cut by 7 bases, the J end by 2 bases, with 14 bases between. The CDR3 bases are TGTGCCAGCAATCAACGGGCACGACAAGAGACCCAGTACTTC. This codes for CASNQRARQETQYF.

This clonotype has only a few counts. This rearrangement joins TRBV12-3 or TRBV12-4 to TRBJ2-3; D gene ambiguous. The length of the CDR3 is 10 residues. Trimming took 6 bases from V and 11 from J, leaving 9 bases between them. In nucleotides, the CDR3 is TGTGCCAGCAGGGGGTATGGGCAGTATTTT. Its translation is CASRGYGQYF.

The chain joins TRBV12-3 or TRBV12-4 to TRBJ2-1; 9 positions match TRBD2. The CDR3 runs to 15 residues. J gave up 0 bases and V 8 bases, and 5 bases lay outside the gene matches. The CDR3 is CASGISGSSYNEQFF. DNA for the CDR3: TGTGCCAGCGGGATTAGCGGGAGCTCCTACAATGAGCAGTTCTTC.

This rearrangement joins TRBV11-2 to TRBJ2-7, with TRBD1 identical over 7 bases. The CDR3 loop spans 15 amino acids. The V and J ends lost 1 base and 7 bases, in that order; junction bases with no gene match: 10. CDR1 is SGHAT and CDR2 is FQNNGV in the germline V gene. The CDR3 reads CASSLARGTAREQYF. The CDR3 DNA follows: TGTGCCAGCAGCTTAGCTAGGGGGACAGCCAGGGAGCAGTACTTC.

The chain couples TRBV12-5 to TRBJ2-3; D unclear. The DNA end favors TRBJ1-5, so the J call may be wrong. Germline CDR1 reads LGHNT; CDR2 reads FRNRAP. This CDR3 region has 15 residues. CDR3 sequence (DNA): TGTGCTAGTGGTTTGCTAGCGGCCGTACGTGATACGCAGCATTTT. Translated: CASGLLAAVRDTQHF.

This clonotype appeared many times. The chain uses TRBV6-1 and TRBJ2-1; TRBD1 matches at 9 bases. Per germline, CDR1 MNHNS and CDR2 SASEGT. V lost 5 bases to trimming and J lost 3 bases; unmatched junction nucleotides: 2. The CDR3 has 14 residues. The CDR3, as DNA: TGTGCCAGCAGTAGGGGACAGGGCTACAATGAGCAGTTCTTC. Encoded protein: CASSRGQGYNEQFF.

This clonotype was recorded at least ten times. CDR3 nucleotide sequence: TGTGCCAGCAGGGGGGGTAGCGGGAGGGCCTTTGAAGATACGCAGTATTTT. Its protein is CASRGGSGRAFEDTQYF. The V gene is TRBV28, the J gene TRBJ2-3; TRBD2 matches 11 bases. The CDR3 contains 17 residues. Trimming at V came to 6 bases and at J to 5 bases, leaving 13 bases not matched to a gene. The germline V gene encodes CDR1 MDHEN and CDR2 SYDVKM.

The chain carries TRBV7-9 and TRBJ1-4; no reliable D call. Trimming cost V 2 bases and J 1 base, with 5 bases left between them. CDR3 length: 14 amino acids. CDR1 is SEHNR and CDR2 is FQNEAQ in the germline V gene (reference sequence). The CDR3 reads CASSLMGTNEKLFF. The CDR3 region has the DNA TGTGCCAGCAGCTTAATGGGAACTAATGAAAAACTGTTTTTT.

As for this clonotype: One end of the junction fails to match germline, which may point to a read error. This sequence joins TRBV6-8 and TRBJ2-2, with D unclear. Germline V CDR1 and CDR2: MNHGY, SAAAGT. The CDR3 extends over 14 amino acids. The CDR3 is CASVGVISTGELFF. The CDR3 DNA is TGCGCCAGCGTGGGTGTAATATCCACCGGGGAGCTGTTTTTT.

Ten or more counts support this clonotype. This sequence joins TRBV27 and TRBJ2-7; 7 bases fit TRBD2. Germline V gene lookup returns CDR1 MNHEY and CDR2 SMNVEV (reference sequence). Trimming at V came to 5 bases and at J to 7 bases, leaving 8 bases not matched to a gene. The CDR3 covers 13 residues. CDR3 residues: CASSVILGGEQYF. CDR3 sequence (DNA): TGTGCCAGCAGTGTTATTTTGGGGGGGGAGCAGTACTTC.

This chain links TRBV5-1 with TRBJ1-2; D remains ambiguous. The CDR3 length is 14 residues. From germline, CDR1 is SGHRS and CDR2 YFSETQ. V lost 1 base and J 2 bases, leaving 9 bases between the germline ends. In nucleotides, the CDR3 is TGCGCCAGCAGCTTGTTTAGTTTCAACTATGGCTACACCTTC. Translation: CASSLFSFNYGYTF.

This clonotype was observed many times. The J gene is TRBJ1-2, the V gene TRBV4-1; D call uncertain. The CDR3 has 14 residues. The ends were cut back, 0 bases at V and 4 bases at J, with 9 bases in the middle. Germline V lookup: CDR1 MGHRA, CDR2 YSYEKL. CDR3 bases: TGCGCCAGCAGCCAAGAGGGAGGCTCCTATGGCTACACCTTC. Protein product: CASSQEGGSYGYTF.

This clonotype was seen many times. The V gene is TRBV27, the J gene TRBJ2-7; D is possibly TRBD1 (6 bases). In germline, CDR1 is MNHEY, CDR2 SMNVEV (reference sequence). The CDR3 has 14 amino acids. V was pared by 3 bases and J by 5 bases, with 14 bases between. This chain's CDR3 is CASSFIQGGDEQYF. CDR3 nucleotides: TGTGCCAGCAGTTTTATACAGGGTGGGGACGAGCAGTACTTC.

This clonotype was seen many times. The CDR3 spells CATRGTDTQYF. The CDR3 DNA reads as TGTGCCACCAGAGGTACAGATACGCAGTATTTT. The chain carries TRBV2 and TRBJ2-3; no reliable D call. The CDR3 covers 11 residues. The germline CDR1 and CDR2 sequences are SNHLY and FYNNEI. V lost 10 bases and J lost 3, with 8 bases in between.

This clonotype appeared many times. This sequence joins TRBV3-1 and TRBJ1-3; tentative D call: TRBD1 (5 bases). Germline values: CDR1 LGHDT, CDR2 YNNKEL (reference sequence). The CDR3 has 15 amino acids. V shed 0 bases and J shed 4 bases, with 10 bases lying between them. The CDR3 reads CASSQEGRLGNTIYF. The CDR3 nucleotides are TGTGCCAGCAGCCAAGAGGGACGCTTGGGAAACACCATATATTTT.